Given below is one TCR beta chain in context. Its antigen is undetermined. The entry originates in a study of T cell responses to AZD1222 COVID-19 vaccine. Study-wide results and limits: A reported finding is that nearly half of spike-specific TCRs target unmutated variant regions.

Repertoires were generated with immunoSEQ multiplex PCR, while TCRdb's copy carries only in-frame clones and drops some. The data show about 84,000 clones, with 70% to 90% seen just once and about 1.4% held by the top ten. The V and J ends lost 5 bases and 4 bases, in that order; junction bases with no gene match: 17. CDR3 length: 19 amino acids. Germline-derived CDR1 and CDR2 are SGHVS and FQNEAQ. The receptor's source is an adult in good health. This chain connects TRBV7-8 to TRBJ2-1; 10 nucleotides align to TRBD2. The sample in question was peripheral blood, obtained on day 0 of AZD1222 vaccination. The CDR3 DNA sequence: TGTGCCAGCAGCACCGGACTAGCGGTCTCGGGGGGCGGATACAATGAGCAGTTCTTC. Protein sequence: CASSTGLAVSGGGYNEQFF. Combining the CDR3 with reference TRBV7-8 and TRBJ2-1 gives the whole variable domain GAGVSQSPRYKVAKRGQDVALRCDPISGHVSLFWYQQALGQGPEFLTYFQNEAQLDKSGLPSDRFFAERPEGSVSTLKIQRTQQEDSAVYLCASSTGLAVSGGGYNEQFFGPGTRLTVL.